These T cell receptor beta chains were read from a single sample in a study of T cells in Graves' hyperthyroidism and ophthalmopathy. A single record per CDR3 protein comes from TCRdb applying MiXCR to the multiplex PCR reads. The table has about 560,000 distinct CDR3 sequences, about a sixth seen once. Sequenced: blood. These receptors were collected from a woman younger than 30 with Graves' hyperthyroidism. CDR3s include the opening cysteine and the closing phenylalanine or tryptophan. D genes are given only for firm matches. Only part of the rows carry a size: once, few, many, or a class if the clone is expanded.

D	J	size	V	DNA	CDR3
-	TRBJ2-1	few	TRBV12-3/TRBV12-4	TGTGCCAGCAGGGCAGGGCTCTACAATGAGCAGTTCTTC	CASRAGLYNEQFF
-	TRBJ1-6	few	TRBV7-9	TGTGCCAGCAGCTCTAGGGCGGATTCACCCCTCCACTTT	CASSSRADSPLHF
-	TRBJ1-1	many	TRBV11-2	TGTGCCAGCAGCTCGACTGGAAACACTGAAGCTTTCTTT	CASSSTGNTEAFF
TRBD1	TRBJ2-5	few	TRBV24-1	TGTGCCACCAGTGACCCGACAGGGGTCGGAGAGACCCAGTACTTC	CATSDPTGVGETQYF
TRBD2	TRBJ2-3	-	TRBV9	TGTGCCAGCAGCGTAGTAGCGGGGGGACACACAGATACGCAGTATTTT	CASSVVAGGHTDTQYF
-	TRBJ2-3	many	TRBV19	TGTGCCAGTAGTTTGGGGGGCACCCGCACAGATACGCAGTATTTT	CASSLGGTRTDTQYF
-	TRBJ2-3	many	TRBV7-9	TGTGCCAGCAGCCCCGAGATCGGGAAAGATACGCAGTATTTT	CASSPEIGKDTQYF
TRBD2	TRBJ2-5	few	TRBV20-1	TGCAGTGCTAGACACCGTAACACTAGCGGGAGTAAAAGGGCCCAGTACTTC	CSARHRNTSGSKRAQYF
TRBD1	TRBJ2-7	many	TRBV6-1	TGTGCCAGCAGTCGGGACAGGGGCGAGCAGTACTTC	CASSRDRGEQYF
TRBD2	TRBJ2-3	few	TRBV6-2/TRBV6-3	TGTGCCAGCAGTTCCATTAGCGGGGGGCTTGCGGGGGGCACAGATACGCAGTATTTT	CASSSISGGLAGGTDTQYF
-	TRBJ1-1	-	TRBV7-8	TGTGCCAGCAGCTTAGCATTTGGGGCCACTGAAGCTTTCTTT	CASSLAFGATEAFF
-	TRBJ1-2	-	TRBV7-9	TGTGCCAGCAGCTTCCCCCAGGGTAGCTATGGCTACACCTTC	CASSFPQGSYGYTF
-	TRBJ2-2	-	TRBV2	TGTGCCAGCAGGGACCAGGGGAGTACCGGGGAGCTGTTTTTT	CASRDQGSTGELFF
-	TRBJ2-3	many	TRBV29-1	TGCAGCGGTGGCAGGGGAGATACGCAGTATTTT	CSGGRGDTQYF
TRBD1	TRBJ1-3	few	TRBV6-1	TGTGCCAGCAGTCCTACGACAGGGGCCTTTGGAAACACCATATATTTT	CASSPTTGAFGNTIYF
-	TRBJ2-5	many	TRBV20-1	TGCAGTGCGGGTCAAGAGACCCAGTACTTC	CSAGQETQYF
-	TRBJ1-5	-	TRBV12-3/TRBV12-4	TGTGCCAGCATGGAAGTGGGGGGCAATCAGCCCCAGCATTTT	CASMEVGGNQPQHF
TRBD2	TRBJ2-2	-	TRBV20-1	TGCAGTGCTGTCAGACTAGCGGGGACGAACACCGGGGAGCTGTTTTTT	CSAVRLAGTNTGELFF
-	TRBJ1-5	many	TRBV6-2/TRBV6-3	TGTGCCAGCAGTTACCTCCAGCAGGTCGGGCTGCGGGACAATCAGCCCCAGCATTTT	CASSYLQQVGLRDNQPQHF
-	TRBJ2-5	few	TRBV7-2	TGTGCCAGCAGCCAAAGGGGGGGGGCACAAGAGACCCAGTACTTC	CASSQRGGAQETQYF
-	TRBJ1-1	many	TRBV10-3	TGTGCCATCAGTGCGGACGGACCCTTCAGGAACACTGAAGCTTTCTTT	CAISADGPFRNTEAFF
TRBD2	TRBJ2-1	-	TRBV4-2	TGTGCCAGCAGCCCTTCAGGTCGAGCGGGAGTGGCCCGCAATGAGCAGTTCTTC	CASSPSGRAGVARNEQFF
-	TRBJ2-3	few	TRBV16	TGTGCCAGCAGCCCAGCGACATTAACAGATACGCAGTATTTT	CASSPATLTDTQYF
-	TRBJ1-5	many	TRBV2	TGTGCCAGCAGTGAAGGTCCCCCGGGCAATCAGCCCCAGCATTTT	CASSEGPPGNQPQHF
TRBD1	TRBJ2-5	many	TRBV11-2	TGTGCCAGCAGCTCCGGGACAGGGGAAGAGACCCAGTACTTC	CASSSGTGEETQYF
TRBD2	TRBJ2-7	many	TRBV19	TGTGCCAGTAGTGCTACTAGCGGGAGCTCCTACGAGCAGTACTTC	CASSATSGSSYEQYF
TRBD2	TRBJ2-7	many	TRBV7-8	TGTGCCAGCAGCTTAGGGCCCTTAGCGGGGATGAGTGAGCAGTACTTC	CASSLGPLAGMSEQYF
TRBD2	TRBJ2-1	-	TRBV7-6	TGTGCCAGCAGCTTGACTAGCTATTACGATGAGCAGTTCTTC	CASSLTSYYDEQFF
-	TRBJ1-2	-	TRBV24-1	TGTGCCACCGGTGATTCGGGGGGGGGGGCACGCTATGGCTACACCTTC	CATGDSGGGARYGYTF
TRBD1	TRBJ2-3	many	TRBV28	TGTGCCAGCAGTTTAGAAATGAAGGGACAGACAACAGATACGCAGTATTTT	CASSLEMKGQTTDTQYF
TRBD1	TRBJ2-7	many	TRBV3-1	TGTGCCAGCAGCGGGACAGACAATACCTACGAGCAGTACTTC	CASSGTDNTYEQYF
-	TRBJ1-2	-	TRBV20-1	TGCAGTGCTAAAAAAGGGGGGACTACTAAAGGCTACACCTTC	CSAKKGGTTKGYTF
-	TRBJ2-1	-	TRBV7-2	TGTGCCAGCAGCCAAGATCTTGGACGCCTAGGTGGAGAGCAGTTCTTC	CASSQDLGRLGGEQFF
TRBD2	TRBJ2-5	-	TRBV12-3/TRBV12-4	TGTGCCAGTAAGACCGAGACTAGCGGGATCCTGGGAGAGACCCAGTACTTC	CASKTETSGILGETQYF
TRBD1	TRBJ1-1	many	TRBV6-1	TGTGCCAGCAGCAAGACAGGGCCCGGGTTGGACGCTTTCTTT	CASSKTGPGLDAFF
-	TRBJ2-7	many	TRBV6-1	TGTGCCAGCATCCTCAGGGTTAGCTCCTACGAGCAGTACTTC	CASILRVSSYEQYF
-	TRBJ1-2	-	TRBV24-1	TGTGCCACCAGTGATTGGTATGGCTACACCTTC	CATSDWYGYTF
TRBD1	TRBJ1-1	few	TRBV29-1	TGCAGCGGCTACAGGGGCCTGAACACTGAAGCTTTCTTT	CSGYRGLNTEAFF
-	TRBJ2-3	few	TRBV14	TGTGCCAGCACCCCGGAGACGGGGCGTTCAGATACGCAGTATTTT	CASTPETGRSDTQYF
-	TRBJ1-4	-	TRBV20-1	TGCAGTGGTTCCGCAACTAATGAAAAACTGTTTTTT	CSGSATNEKLFF
TRBD1	TRBJ1-5	many	TRBV12-3/TRBV12-4	TGTGCCAGCAGCTGGGGACAGGGGGGTCAGCCCCAGCATTTT	CASSWGQGGQPQHF